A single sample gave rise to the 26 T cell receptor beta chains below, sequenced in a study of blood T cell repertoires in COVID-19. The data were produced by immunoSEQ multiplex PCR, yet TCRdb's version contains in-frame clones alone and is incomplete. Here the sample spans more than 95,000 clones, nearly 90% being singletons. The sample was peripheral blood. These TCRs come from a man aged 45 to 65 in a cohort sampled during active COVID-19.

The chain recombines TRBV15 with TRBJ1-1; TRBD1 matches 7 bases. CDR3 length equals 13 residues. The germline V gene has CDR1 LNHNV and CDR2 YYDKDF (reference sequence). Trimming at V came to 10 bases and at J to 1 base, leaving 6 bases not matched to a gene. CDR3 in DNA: TGTGCCATTAGGGGACAGCCGAACACTGAAGCTTTCTTT. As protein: CAIRGQPNTEAFF.

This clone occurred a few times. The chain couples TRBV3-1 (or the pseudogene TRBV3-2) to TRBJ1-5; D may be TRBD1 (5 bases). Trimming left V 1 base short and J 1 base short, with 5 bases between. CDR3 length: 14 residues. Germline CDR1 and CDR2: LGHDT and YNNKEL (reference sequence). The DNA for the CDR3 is TGTGCCAGCAGCCAAGGACAGAGCAATCAGCCCCAGCATTTT. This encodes CASSQGQSNQPQHF.

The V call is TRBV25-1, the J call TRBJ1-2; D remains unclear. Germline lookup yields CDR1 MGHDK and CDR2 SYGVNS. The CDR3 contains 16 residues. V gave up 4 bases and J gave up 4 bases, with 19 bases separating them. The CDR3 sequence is CASSGSLTAGIYGYTF. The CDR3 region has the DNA TGTGCCAGCAGTGGTAGTTTGACGGCGGGGATCTATGGCTACACCTTC.

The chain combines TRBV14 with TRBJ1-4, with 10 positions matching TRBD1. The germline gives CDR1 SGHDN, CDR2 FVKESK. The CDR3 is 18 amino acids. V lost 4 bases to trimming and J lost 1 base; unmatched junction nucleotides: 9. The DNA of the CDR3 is TGTGCCAGCAGCCGTAGGACAGGGGGAACGAAAACTAATGAAAAACTGTTTTTT. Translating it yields CASSRRTGGTKTNEKLFF.

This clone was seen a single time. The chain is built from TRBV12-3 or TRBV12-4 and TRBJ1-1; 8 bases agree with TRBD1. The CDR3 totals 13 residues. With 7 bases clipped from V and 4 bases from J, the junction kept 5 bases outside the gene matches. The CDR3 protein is CASNRQGTTEAFF. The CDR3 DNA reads TGTGCCAGCAATCGACAGGGGACCACTGAAGCTTTCTTT.

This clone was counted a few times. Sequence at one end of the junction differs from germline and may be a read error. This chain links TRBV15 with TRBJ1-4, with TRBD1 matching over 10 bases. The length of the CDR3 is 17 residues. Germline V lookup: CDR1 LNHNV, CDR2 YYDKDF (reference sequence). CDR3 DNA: TGTGCCAGCAGCAGGGGGATTTACCGGGACAGGGGCGAAAAACTGTTTTTT. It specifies CASSRGIYRDRGEKLFF.

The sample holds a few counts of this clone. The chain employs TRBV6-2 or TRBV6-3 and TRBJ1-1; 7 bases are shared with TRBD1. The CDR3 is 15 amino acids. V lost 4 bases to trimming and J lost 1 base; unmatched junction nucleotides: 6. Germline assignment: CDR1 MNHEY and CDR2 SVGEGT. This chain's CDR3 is CASSSGTAKNTEAFF. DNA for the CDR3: TGTGCCAGCAGTTCCGGGACAGCCAAGAACACTGAAGCTTTCTTT.

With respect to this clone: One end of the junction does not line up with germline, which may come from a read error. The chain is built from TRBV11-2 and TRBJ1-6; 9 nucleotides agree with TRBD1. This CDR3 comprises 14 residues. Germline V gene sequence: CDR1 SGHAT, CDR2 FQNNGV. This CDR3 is CASSVDRGVGALHF. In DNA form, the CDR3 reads TGTGCCAGCAGCGTAGACAGGGGGGTGGGGGCCCTCCACTTT.

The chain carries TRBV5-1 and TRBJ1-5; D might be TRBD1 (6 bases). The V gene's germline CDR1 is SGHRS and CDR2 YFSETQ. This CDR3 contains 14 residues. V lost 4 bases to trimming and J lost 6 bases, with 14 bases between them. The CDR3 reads CASSQGTGGQPQHF. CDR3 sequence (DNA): TGCGCCAGCAGCCAGGGGACGGGCGGTCAGCCCCAGCATTTT.

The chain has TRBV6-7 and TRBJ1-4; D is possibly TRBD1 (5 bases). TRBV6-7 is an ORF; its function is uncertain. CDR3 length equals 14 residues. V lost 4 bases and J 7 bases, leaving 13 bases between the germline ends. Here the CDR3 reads CASSSETALEKLFF. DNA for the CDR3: TGTGCCAGCAGTTCCGAGACAGCCCTTGAAAAACTGTTTTTT.

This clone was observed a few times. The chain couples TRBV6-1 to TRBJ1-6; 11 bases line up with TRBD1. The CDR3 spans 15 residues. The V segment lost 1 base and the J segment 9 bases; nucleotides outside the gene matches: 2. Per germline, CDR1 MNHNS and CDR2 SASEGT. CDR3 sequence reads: CASSEEGQGASPLHF. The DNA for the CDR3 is TGTGCCAGCAGTGAAGAAGGACAGGGGGCTTCACCCCTCCACTTT.

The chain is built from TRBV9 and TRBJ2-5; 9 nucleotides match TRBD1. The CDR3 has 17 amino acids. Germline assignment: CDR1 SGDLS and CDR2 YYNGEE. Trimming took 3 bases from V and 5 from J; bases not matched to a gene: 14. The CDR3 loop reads CASSERGTGPRGETQYF. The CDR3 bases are TGTGCCAGCAGCGAGAGGGGGACAGGGCCGAGAGGGGAGACCCAGTACTTC.

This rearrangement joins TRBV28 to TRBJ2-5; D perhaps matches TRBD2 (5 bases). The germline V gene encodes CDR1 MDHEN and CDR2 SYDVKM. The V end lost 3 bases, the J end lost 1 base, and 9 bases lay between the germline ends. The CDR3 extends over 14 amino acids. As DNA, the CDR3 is TGTGCCAGCAGTTTCGCGGGTATCCAAGAGACCCAGTACTTC. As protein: CASSFAGIQETQYF.

The CDR3 is CASSNDPGTNYGYTF. DNA of the CDR3: TGTGCCAGCAGTAACGATCCCGGGACTAACTATGGCTACACCTTC. This chain connects TRBV7-8 to TRBJ1-2, with D hard to call. Germline-derived CDR1 and CDR2 are SGHVS and FQNEAQ. The CDR3 spans 15 residues. Trimming stripped 6 bases from V and 0 bases from J, with 14 bases between.

This CDR3 is CASSGGRSGVSGNTIYF. CDR3 nucleotide sequence: TGTGCCAGCAGTGGTGGGAGAAGTGGAGTCTCTGGAAACACCATATATTTT. The rearrangement uses TRBV6-1 and TRBJ1-3; D gene unclear. V was pared by 4 bases and J by 0 bases, with 16 bases between. CDR1 MNHNS and CDR2 SASEGT come from the germline V gene. The CDR3 length is 17 residues.

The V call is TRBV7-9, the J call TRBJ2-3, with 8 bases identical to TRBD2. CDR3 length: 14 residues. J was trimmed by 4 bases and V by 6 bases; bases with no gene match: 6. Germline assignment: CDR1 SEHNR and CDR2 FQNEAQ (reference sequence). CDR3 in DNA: TGTGCCAGCAGTCACCGGGGGGGCTCAGATACGCAGTATTTT. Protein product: CASSHRGGSDTQYF.

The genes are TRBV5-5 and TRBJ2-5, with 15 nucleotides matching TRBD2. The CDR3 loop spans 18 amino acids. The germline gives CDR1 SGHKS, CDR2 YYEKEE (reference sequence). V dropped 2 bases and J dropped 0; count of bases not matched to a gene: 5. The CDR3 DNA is TGTGCCAGCAGCTTCGGTGGGACTAGCGGGGGGTACCAAGAGACCCAGTACTTC. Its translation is CASSFGGTSGGYQETQYF.

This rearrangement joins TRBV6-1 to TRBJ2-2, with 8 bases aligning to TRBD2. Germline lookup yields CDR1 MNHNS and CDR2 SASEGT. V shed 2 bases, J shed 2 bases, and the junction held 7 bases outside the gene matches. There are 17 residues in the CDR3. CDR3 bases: TGTGCCAGCAGTGAACGGGGCGGGGGGAGTAACACCGGGGAGCTGTTTTTT. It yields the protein CASSERGGGSNTGELFF.

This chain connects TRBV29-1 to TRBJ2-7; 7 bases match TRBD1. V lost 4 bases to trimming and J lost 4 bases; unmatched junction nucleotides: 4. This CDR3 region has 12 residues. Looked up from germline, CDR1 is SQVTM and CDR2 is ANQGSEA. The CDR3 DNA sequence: TGCAGCGTTGCCGTCAGGGGGTACGAGCAGTACTTC. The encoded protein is CSVAVRGYEQYF.

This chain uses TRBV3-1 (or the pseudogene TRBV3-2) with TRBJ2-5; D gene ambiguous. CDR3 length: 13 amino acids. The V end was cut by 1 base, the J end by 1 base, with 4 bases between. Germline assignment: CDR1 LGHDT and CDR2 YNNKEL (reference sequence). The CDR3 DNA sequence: TGTGCCAGCAGCCAAGGTCGCCAAGAGACCCAGTACTTC. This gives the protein CASSQGRQETQYF.

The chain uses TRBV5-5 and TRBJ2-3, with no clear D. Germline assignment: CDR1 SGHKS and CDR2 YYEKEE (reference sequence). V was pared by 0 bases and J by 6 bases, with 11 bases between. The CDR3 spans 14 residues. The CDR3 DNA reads TGTGCCAGCAGCTTGGCCATTGCCAGGGATACGCAGTATTTT. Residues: CASSLAIARDTQYF.

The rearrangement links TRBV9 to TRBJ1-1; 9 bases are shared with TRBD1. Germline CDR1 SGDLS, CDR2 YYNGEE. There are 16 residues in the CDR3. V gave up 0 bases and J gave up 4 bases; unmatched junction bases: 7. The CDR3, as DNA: TGTGCCAGCAGCGTAGCCCCGGGACAGGGAGGCACTGAAGCTTTCTTT. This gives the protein CASSVAPGQGGTEAFF. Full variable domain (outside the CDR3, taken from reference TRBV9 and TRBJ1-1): DSGVTQTPKHLITATGQRVTLRCSPRSGDLSVYWYQQSLDQGLQFLIQYYNGEERAKGNILERFSAQQFPDLHSELNLSSLELGDSALYFCASSVAPGQGGTEAFFGQGTRLTVV.

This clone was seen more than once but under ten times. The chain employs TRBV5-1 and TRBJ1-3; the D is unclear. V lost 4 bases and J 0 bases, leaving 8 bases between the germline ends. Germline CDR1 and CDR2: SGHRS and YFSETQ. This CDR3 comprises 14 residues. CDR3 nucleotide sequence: TGCGCCAGCAGCCGAGAAACCTCTGGAAACACCATATATTTT. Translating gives CASSRETSGNTIYF.

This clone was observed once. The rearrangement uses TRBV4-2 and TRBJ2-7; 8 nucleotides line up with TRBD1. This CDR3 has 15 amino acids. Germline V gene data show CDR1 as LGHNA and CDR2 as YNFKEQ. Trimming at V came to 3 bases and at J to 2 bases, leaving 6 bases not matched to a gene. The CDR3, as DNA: TGTGCCAGCAGCCATTTGGACAGGGTAGCCTACGAGCAGTACGTC. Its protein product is CASSHLDRVAYEQYV.

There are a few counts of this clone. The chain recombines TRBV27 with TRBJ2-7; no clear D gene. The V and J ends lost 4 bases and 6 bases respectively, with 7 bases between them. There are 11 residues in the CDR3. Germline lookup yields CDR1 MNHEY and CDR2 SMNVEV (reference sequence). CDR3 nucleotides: TGTGCCAGCAGTTCACAGTTCGAGCAGTACGTC. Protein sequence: CASSSQFEQYV.

Here the CDR3 reads CASSFNPGGEQYV. In DNA, the CDR3 is TGTGCCAGCAGCTTTAATCCAGGCGGGGAGCAGTACGTC. V is TRBV7-9 and J is TRBJ2-7; possibly TRBD2 for D (5 bases). Germline V CDR1 and CDR2: SEHNR, FQNEAQ (reference sequence). Trimming shortened V by 3 bases and J by 7 bases, and 13 bases separated the two germline ends. This CDR3 has 13 residues.